The 7 T cell receptor beta chains presented below share a single source sample, sequenced in a study of shared clonotypes between healthy human individuals. TCRdb keeps only in-frame clones here, not all; method: immunoSEQ multiplex PCR. In the table there are just under 350,000 clones, less than 85% of which are singletons. Input material: memory CD4+ T cells sorted from blood. Regarding subset: CD45RA-negative fraction. These receptors originate from a man under 40 in good health.

This clone showed up just a few times. This sequence joins TRBV6-5 and TRBJ2-1; D could derive from TRBD1 or TRBD2 (6 bases each). The CDR3 has 15 amino acids. V lost 2 bases and J lost 6, with 14 bases in between. Germline V gene lookup returns CDR1 MNHEY and CDR2 SVGAGI. Written as DNA, the CDR3 is TGTGCCAGCAGTTACGACGCTCGGGGGCCCAATGAGCAGTTCTTC. Encoded protein: CASSYDARGPNEQFF.

This rearrangement joins TRBV28 to TRBJ1-5; maybe TRBD1 (6 bases). Germline V gene data show CDR1 as MDHEN and CDR2 as SYDVKM. This CDR3 has 15 amino acids. Trimming took 6 bases from V and 4 from J, leaving 16 bases between them. The CDR3 DNA is TGTGCCAGCAGCCTAGGGGGGGCAGTAAATCAGCCCCAGCATTTT. It is translated as CASSLGGAVNQPQHF.

Concerning this clone itself: With only one base between it and a far larger clone, this is likely a read error. The sample contains more than one DNA sequence encoding this CDR3. V usage is TRBV20-1 and J usage is TRBJ1-1, with no clear D. The germline V gene encodes CDR1 DFQATT and CDR2 SNEGSKA (reference sequence). The length of the CDR3 is 11 residues. In DNA, the CDR3 is TGCAGCGCTAGCCGGGTGACTGAAGCTTTCTTT. It translates to CSASRVTEAFF.

The sample holds a few counts of this clone. V gene TRBV5-1 combines with J gene TRBJ2-3; 11 positions match TRBD2. J gave up 6 bases and V 0 bases, and 3 bases lay outside the gene matches. There are 15 residues in the CDR3. In germline, CDR1 is SGHRS, CDR2 YFSETQ. The CDR3: CASSLELAGADTQYF. The CDR3 DNA follows: TGCGCCAGCAGCTTGGAACTAGCGGGAGCTGATACGCAGTATTTT. The full variable domain, with the rest looked up from reference TRBV5-1 and TRBJ2-3, is KAGVTQTPRYLIKTRGQQVTLSCSPISGHRSVSWYQQTPGQGLQFLFEYFSETQRNKGNFPGRFSGRQFSNSRSEMNVSTLELGDSALYLCASSLELAGADTQYFGPGTRLTVL.

The genes are TRBV10-3 and TRBJ1-2; a possible D gene is TRBD1 (6 bases). Germline V gives CDR1 ENHRY, CDR2 SYGVKD. The CDR3 has 18 residues. The V gene lost 4 bases and the J gene lost 5 bases, with 26 bases spanning the gap. This CDR3 is CAISGLQGMMEGGYGYTF. CDR3 DNA sequence: TGTGCCATCAGTGGATTACAGGGCATGATGGAGGGCGGTTATGGCTACACCTTC.

The genes are TRBV6-6 and TRBJ1-2; 8 nucleotides match TRBD1. This CDR3 contains 15 residues. Germline CDR1 is MNHNY and CDR2 is SVGAGI (reference sequence). V lost 6 bases and J lost 1; bases outside the gene matches: 7. CDR3: CASRRPQGGNYGYTF. DNA of the CDR3: TGTGCCAGCAGGCGACCACAGGGGGGTAACTATGGCTACACCTTC.

The chain couples TRBV18 to TRBJ2-7; 7 bases are shared with TRBD2. CDR3 length: 13 residues. Germline V gives CDR1 KGHSH, CDR2 LQKENI. The V gene end was trimmed by 3 bases and the J gene end by 6 bases; junction bases not matched to a gene: 5. Here the CDR3 reads CASSPISGFEQYF. CDR3 DNA: TGTGCCAGCTCACCCATTAGCGGGTTCGAGCAGTACTTC.